This T cell receptor (beta chain) was obtained from a study of blood T cell repertoires in COVID-19. Study-level background: Nucleic acid was either cDNA or gDNA, and it came from T cells, B-cell-depleted T cells, or PBMCs.

V was clipped by 3 bases and J by 0 bases; unmatched bases: 4. The CDR3 consists of 15 residues. The germline V gene encodes CDR1 KGHSH and CDR2 LQKENI. This clone turned up a few times. Study members were between roughly 18 and 100 years old and lived in some 26 US regions. Cohort 3 recovery required two negative PCRs, clearance, or symptom resolution. Authors' methods: Researchers report that nucleated cell counts were estimated from reference gene primer amplification. Sequencing used immunoSEQ multiplex PCR; TCRdb keeps in-frame clones, though not all of them. From that table come the V and J calls and clone size; the DNA was used to work out D and trimming. This sample has more than 150,000 clones, with roughly four fifths found just once.

This TCR was recovered from a man in his forties who had recovered from COVID-19. J is TRBJ1-2 and V is TRBV18; TRBD1 aligns across 7 bases. Sequencing was carried out using PBMCs or T cells enriched from blood (not recorded which). CDR3 in amino acids: CASSPEQGPNYGYTF. CDR3 bases: TGTGCCAGCTCACCTGAACAGGGGCCTAACTATGGCTACACCTTC. Complete variable domain (other parts from reference TRBV18 and TRBJ1-2): NAGVMQNPRHLVRRRGQEARLRCSPMKGHSHVYWYRQLPEEGLKFMVYLQKENIIDESGMPKERFSAEFPKEGPSILRIQQVVRGDSAAYFCASSPEQGPNYGYTFGSGTRLTVV.